The text below deals with one T cell receptor beta chain. Its target is unknown. From the RT-PCR reads, TCRdb called clonotypes with MiXCR, one entry per CDR3 protein. The sample shows just under 250,000 distinct CDR3 sequences, 10% to 15% of them seen only once. The CDR3 spans 16 residues. V trimming: 8 bases; J trimming: 5 bases; junction bases outside the gene matches: 13. This specimen belongs to a study of response to subunit inactivated influenza vaccine. Findings of the study overall: New T cells are recruited in small numbers by each seasonal influenza vaccination, according to the authors' suggestion.

The clonotype comes from a man aged 50 to 59 who received an inactivated influenza vaccine. The V and J genes are TRBV12-3 or TRBV12-4 and TRBJ2-1, with 9 bases lining up with TRBD2. This specimen was non-naive T cells sorted from PBMCs, taken approximately 15 days before vaccination. Here the CDR3 reads CASGSGSGGLNNEQFF. CDR3 DNA sequence: TGTGCCAGCGGGTCCGGAAGCGGGGGGTTGAACAATGAGCAGTTCTTC.